This T cell receptor (beta chain) was sequenced during a study of shared clonotypes between healthy human individuals (dated by TCRdb to 2020 to 2021). Notes on the research overall: The cohort included a few men and a couple of women between 18 and 49 years of age. The study deeply sequenced blood TCR repertoires of five healthy adults to estimate repertoire size and the extent of clonotype sharing between individuals. To increase sequencing depth and limit assay-specific biases, TCR repertoire library preparation and sequencing were carried out by different laboratories using diverse techniques. Between about 0.85 and 10 billion PBMCs per donor were obtained by leukapheresis. Here is what the overall study found, with its caveats: The genetic and exposure-history diversity represented was limited by the small number of donors. Pairwise subsampling led to the expectation that sequencing depth would affect the degree of clonotype sharing among donors. Only blood was sampled, and tissue TCR repertoires likely differ from those in blood.

CDR1 and CDR2 are read off the germline V gene as KGHSH and LQKENI. V is pared back by 2 bases and J by 1 base, with 11 bases lying between the germline termini. Spanning cysteine to phenylalanine, the CDR3 consists of 15 amino acids. The read is trimmed to its CDR3 DNA, 45 bases read in frame from base 1. Donors were healthy HIV-negative adults with no recently reported acute infections or vaccinations. All donors were Caucasian adults living in Nashville, Tennessee, USA. For unsorted samples, 80 million to 100 million PBMCs were counted, and genomic DNA was extracted using the QIAamp DNA Blood Mini kit. After blood collection by leukapheresis, PBMCs were isolated using Ficoll-Histopaque density gradient centrifugation and then cryopreserved in the vapor phase of liquid nitrogen. Only a few counts were recorded for this clone. What this receptor recognizes is not known. Base qualities are missing; no much larger clone stands one base away.

Using the deep immunoSEQ assay, multiplex PCR amplified TCR CDR3 regions from genomic DNA. Extracted genomic DNA from each cell subset was spread evenly across all wells of several immunoSEQ 96-well plates, with each plate serving as a replicate. For unsorted PBMC, approximately 290 ng genomic DNA, equal to 25,000 to 35,000 T cell genomes, was loaded into each replicate PCR. Unsorted PBMC genomic DNA was sequenced across ten immunoSEQ deep assay plates. The purified libraries were quantified using a Qubit 3.0 fluorometer, sized with a Bioanalyzer 2100, and then quantified again using the KAPA Library Quantification kit. Each immunoSEQ 96-well plate was sequenced on its own single-read 150-cycle Illumina NextSeq 550 flow cell. In the original analysis: Because the immunoSEQ output included only junctional sequences and no quality scores, the filtering could not be the same as the filtering used for full-length reads. Sequences were annotated with PyIR, a Python wrapper for IgBLAST v1.9, and V/J genes and CDR3 were assigned using IMGT germline references. Reads were filtered out if the reads had weak V/J assignments (E-value above 1e-6), no CDR3, stop codons, out-of-frame junctions, or ambiguous translated residues. V3J clonotypes were defined as sequences sharing the same inferred V gene, J gene, and CDR3 amino acid sequence. To compute the percentage overlap between repertoires, the number of shared unique clonotypes was divided by the size of the smaller repertoire. Three approaches were used to assess repertoire richness: RTK rarefaction, the Chao1 estimator, and Recon v2.1 estimates of unobserved clonotypes. The immuneACCESS repertoire file appears here via TCRdb, limited to in-frame rearrangements. These files lack a portion of the clones; in checked studies, under half of the deficit traces to unresolved V genes, and the cause of the others is not known. V and J calls and clone size are given by that table; D and trimming were obtained from the DNA. This sample holds 490,000 or so clones; around 80% were observed only once. The ten largest clones take up 10% to 15% of the sample.

The receptor comes from a woman in her thirties or forties in good health. Some clones in this sample may be carry-over from other donors' samples. The specimen sequenced was PBMCs. The sequence joins TRBV18 to TRBJ1-1; TRBD1 might be the D gene, on 5 matching bases. The CDR3 is CASSPGGEANTEAFF. DNA sequence: TGTGCCAGCTCACCAGGAGGGGAGGCGAACACTGAAGCTTTCTTT.